These 15 T cell receptor beta chains share one sample of origin, sequenced in a study of blood T cell repertoires in COVID-19. Sequencing used immunoSEQ multiplex PCR; TCRdb keeps in-frame clones, though not all of them. The sample includes about 160,000 clones, 85% of them seen just once. Input material: peripheral blood. These receptor sequences come from a human donor with acute or convalescent COVID-19. The donor label of this sample is uncertain.

The chain is built from TRBV28 and TRBJ2-5; D is undetermined. The CDR3 sequence is 15 residues long. Between the trimmed V and J ends, which lost 6 bases and 1 base, there was a span of 15 bases. Germline loops: CDR1 MDHEN, CDR2 SYDVKM. This CDR3 is CASSNPRRAQETQYF. CDR3 in DNA: TGTGCCAGCAGCAATCCCCGAAGAGCCCAAGAGACCCAGTACTTC. The full variable domain, with the rest looked up from reference TRBV28 and TRBJ2-5, is DVKVTQSSRYLVKRTGEKVFLECVQDMDHENMFWYRQDPGLGLRLIYFSYDVKMKEKGDIPEGYSVSREKKERFSLILESASTNQTSMYLCASSNPRRAQETQYFGPGTRLLVL.

This sequence joins TRBV5-4 and TRBJ2-5; 12 nucleotides align to TRBD2. Germline CDR1 and CDR2: SGHNT and YYREEE (reference sequence). J gave up 1 base and V 2 bases, and 3 bases lay outside the gene matches. The CDR3 loop spans 16 amino acids. The CDR3 spells CASSFGLAGLQETQYF. DNA of the CDR3: TGTGCCAGCAGCTTCGGACTAGCGGGGCTCCAAGAGACCCAGTACTTC.

This clone has only a few counts. This sequence joins TRBV5-1 and TRBJ2-7, with D possibly TRBD2 on 5 matching bases. The ends were cut back, 3 bases at V and 5 bases at J, with 15 bases in the middle. The germline V gene has CDR1 SGHRS and CDR2 YFSETQ. The CDR3 has 14 amino acids. The CDR3 coding sequence is TGCGCCAGCAGCTGGACGGGGTCGGGAAACGAGCAGTACTTC. It translates to CASSWTGSGNEQYF.

This chain links TRBV2 with TRBJ1-1; D call uncertain. Per the germline V gene, CDR1 is SNHLY and CDR2 is FYNNEI. V dropped 6 bases and J dropped 3 bases, with 5 bases sitting between them. The CDR3 consists of 11 residues. The CDR3 protein is CASSAYTEAFF. In DNA, the CDR3 is TGTGCCAGCAGCGCGTACACTGAAGCTTTCTTT.

The chain uses TRBV7-9 and TRBJ1-5; 7 nucleotides agree with TRBD1. The CDR3 contains 14 residues. With V trimmed by 5 bases and J by 1 base, 2 bases remained unmatched. The germline V gene has CDR1 SEHNR and CDR2 FQNEAQ (reference sequence). CDR3 DNA sequence: TGTGCCAGCAGCACAGGGGCGAGCAATCAGCCCCAGCATTTT. Its protein is CASSTGASNQPQHF.

The V call is TRBV2, the J call TRBJ2-3, with D perhaps TRBD1 (6 bases). V gave up 6 bases and J gave up 1 base, with 11 bases separating them. There are 14 residues in the CDR3. The germline CDR1 and CDR2 sequences are SNHLY and FYNNEI. CDR3 residues: CASSVTGGTDTQYF. The CDR3 bases are TGTGCCAGCAGCGTGACAGGAGGCACAGATACGCAGTATTTT.

The table lists this clone with a few counts. Here the CDR3 reads CASSRGDSNYGYTF. CDR3 nucleotides: TGTGCCAGCAGCCGAGGGGACTCAAACTATGGCTACACCTTC. The chain recombines TRBV7-9 with TRBJ1-2; a weak D match, TRBD1 (5 bases). This CDR3 is 14 amino acids long. Trimming took 5 bases from V and 2 from J, leaving 12 bases between them. Germline CDR1 and CDR2: SEHNR and FQNEAQ (reference sequence).

The chain links TRBV11-3 to TRBJ2-7; D may be TRBD1 (5 bases). The germline gives CDR1 SGHNT, CDR2 YENEEA. The CDR3 contains 14 residues. The V gene lost 2 bases and the J gene lost 9 bases, with 17 bases spanning the gap. CDR3 coding DNA: TGTGCCAGCAGCTTACAGGGTGACCGGACGAGGCAGTACTTC. Protein product: CASSLQGDRTRQYF.

This chain uses TRBV15 with TRBJ1-2; D perhaps matches TRBD1 (6 bases). Germline assignment: CDR1 LNHNV and CDR2 YYDKDF (reference sequence). The CDR3 consists of 15 residues. Trimming stripped 0 bases from V and 6 bases from J, with 14 bases between. CDR3 nucleotides: TGTGCCACCAGCAGAGATACTGGGCAGGGGAATGGCTACACCTTC. Translating it yields CATSRDTGQGNGYTF.

This clone was detected only a few times. As DNA, the CDR3 is TGTGCCAGCAGTCTCCAGGCCAATGAAAAACTGTTTTTT. It codes for CASSLQANEKLFF. The V and J genes are TRBV2 and TRBJ1-4, with no clear D. The V gene lost 5 bases and the J gene lost 5 bases, with 9 bases spanning the gap. CDR1 and CDR2 (germline): SNHLY, FYNNEI. The CDR3 sequence is 13 residues long. Filled out from reference TRBV2 and TRBJ1-4, the complete variable domain reads EPEVTQTPSHQVTQMGQEVILRCVPISNHLYFYWYRQILGQKVEFLVSFYNNEISEKSEIFDDQFSVERPDGSNFTLKIRSTKLEDSAMYFCASSLQANEKLFFGSGTQLSVL.

This chain uses TRBV19 with TRBJ1-1; 7 nucleotides match TRBD1. The V and J ends lost 1 base and 5 bases, in that order; junction bases with no gene match: 4. The V gene's germline CDR1 is LNHDA and CDR2 SQIVND (reference sequence). This CDR3 is built from 14 residues. The CDR3 here is CASSIGQGITEAFF. CDR3 nucleotides: TGTGCCAGTAGTATAGGACAGGGTATTACTGAAGCTTTCTTT.

This clone was detected once. V usage is TRBV5-4 and J usage is TRBJ2-3, with 8 positions matching TRBD1. With 4 bases clipped from V and 3 bases from J, the junction kept 7 bases outside the gene matches. The germline CDR1 and CDR2 sequences are SGHNT and YYREEE (reference sequence). The CDR3 runs 15 residues. In DNA, the CDR3 is TGTGCCAGCAGCATTGGACAGGGAGGTACAGATACGCAGTATTTT. It codes for CASSIGQGGTDTQYF.

This clone came up once. V is TRBV19 and J is TRBJ2-1; 11 bases are a match to TRBD2. The CDR3 consists of 19 residues. V dropped 8 bases and J dropped 0; count of bases not matched to a gene: 15. Looked up from germline, CDR1 is LNHDA and CDR2 is SQIVND (reference sequence). The CDR3 loop is CASPMGVAGGPSSYNEQFF. Written as DNA, the CDR3 is TGTGCCAGTCCCATGGGGGTAGCGGGGGGGCCGAGCTCCTACAATGAGCAGTTCTTC. The whole variable domain, filled in from reference TRBV19 and TRBJ2-1, reads DGGITQSPKYLFRKEGQNVTLSCEQNLNHDAMYWYRQDPGQGLRLIYYSQIVNDFQKGDIAEGYSVSREKKESFPLTVTSAQKNPTAFYLCASPMGVAGGPSSYNEQFFGPGTRLTVL.

V is TRBV19 and J is TRBJ1-4; perhaps TRBD1 as D (6 bases). The germline V gene has CDR1 LNHDA and CDR2 SQIVND (reference sequence). This CDR3 spans 15 amino acids. Trimming left V 3 bases short and J 7 bases short, with 15 bases between. The CDR3 DNA follows: TGTGCCAGTAGTATCGCAGTGTCCAGGGGTGAAAAACTGTTTTTT. Translating gives CASSIAVSRGEKLFF.

The V call is TRBV5-4, the J call TRBJ1-2; TRBD1 matches 9 bases. The CDR3 spans 15 residues. Per germline, CDR1 SGHNT and CDR2 YYREEE (reference sequence). The trim removed 4 bases at V and 0 bases at J, leaving 4 bases unmatched. The CDR3 DNA is TGTGCCAGCAGCGGAGGGACAGGGACTAACTATGGCTACACCTTC. As protein: CASSGGTGTNYGYTF. Filled out from reference TRBV5-4 and TRBJ1-2, the complete variable domain reads ETGVTQSPTHLIKTRGQQVTLRCSSQSGHNTVSWYQQALGQGPQFIFQYYREEENGRGNFPPRFSGLQFPNYSSELNVNALELDDSALYLCASSGGTGTNYGYTFGSGTRLTVV.